One and the same sample provided the 4 T cell receptor beta chains below, sequenced in a study of cytomegalovirus exposure and HLA in healthy donors. The PCR had 60 Vbeta and 13 Jbeta primers. TCRdb's table, derived via immunoSEQ multiplex PCR, lists solely in-frame clones and lacks some. The sample yields about 85,000 clones, roughly 80% seen once. Sequences were obtained from PBMCs. These receptors originate from a woman in her 50s in good health and CMV-seropositive.

This clone was counted a few times. The chain has TRBV19 and TRBJ2-2; 8 nucleotides match TRBD2. The germline V gene encodes CDR1 LNHDA and CDR2 SQIVND (reference sequence). Trimming took 6 bases from V and 7 from J; bases not matched to a gene: 13. This CDR3 is built from 16 residues. Here the CDR3 reads CASSGGGLALGGELFF. CDR3 sequence (DNA): TGTGCCAGTAGCGGGGGAGGACTAGCCCTGGGCGGGGAGCTGTTTTTT.

The V gene is TRBV6-1, the J gene TRBJ1-5, with TRBD1 matching 8 bases. The germline V gene has CDR1 MNHNS and CDR2 SASEGT. This CDR3 has 16 residues. V lost 0 bases, J lost 2 bases, and 3 bases stayed unmatched. The CDR3 is CASSEARGQGNQPQHF. The CDR3 DNA follows: TGTGCCAGCAGTGAAGCGAGGGGACAGGGCAATCAGCCCCAGCATTTT.

V and J are TRBV19 and TRBJ1-5, with 8 bases identical to TRBD1. The V and J ends lost 10 bases and 2 bases, in that order; junction bases with no gene match: 4. The length of the CDR3 is 13 residues. From germline, CDR1 is LNHDA and CDR2 SQIVND (reference sequence). The CDR3 region has the DNA TGTGCCACGGAGGGACAGGGCAATCAGCCCCAGCATTTT. Its translation is CATEGQGNQPQHF. Drawing the rest from reference TRBV19 and TRBJ1-5, the complete variable domain is DGGITQSPKYLFRKEGQNVTLSCEQNLNHDAMYWYRQDPGQGLRLIYYSQIVNDFQKGDIAEGYSVSREKKESFPLTVTSAQKNPTAFYLCATEGQGNQPQHFGDGTRLSIL.

This clone appeared once. The gene calls are TRBV7-8 and TRBJ1-1; 7 bases align to TRBD1. In germline, CDR1 is SGHVS, CDR2 FQNEAQ. The CDR3 has 14 amino acids. The junction had 6 bases not matched to a gene; V was cut back by 3 bases and J by 5 bases. CDR3 DNA: TGTGCCAGCAGCTTTGACAGGGTTACAACTGAAGCTTTCTTT. The encoded protein is CASSFDRVTTEAFF. Full variable domain (rest looked up from reference TRBV7-8 and TRBJ1-1): GAGVSQSPRYKVAKRGQDVALRCDPISGHVSLFWYQQALGQGPEFLTYFQNEAQLDKSGLPSDRFFAERPEGSVSTLKIQRTQQEDSAVYLCASSFDRVTTEAFFGQGTRLTVV.